Listed here are 3 T cell receptor beta chains from one sample, sequenced in a study of cytomegalovirus exposure and HLA in healthy donors. This PCR relied on a set of 60 Vbeta primers and 13 Jbeta primers. This table comes from immunoSEQ multiplex PCR, and its TCRdb copy is limited to in-frame clones, with some not included. The sample contains some 110,000 clones, just under 70% of which appear only once. The sequenced sample consisted of PBMCs. The receptor source for this set is a man younger than 40 in good health and CMV-seropositive.

This clone was counted only a few times. The chain recombines TRBV27 with TRBJ1-5; 11 bases agree with TRBD1. The V segment lost 4 bases and the J segment 8 bases; nucleotides outside the gene matches: 7. The CDR3 consists of 15 residues. The germline CDR1 and CDR2 sequences are MNHEY and SMNVEV (reference sequence). CDR3 bases: TGTGCCAGCAGTTCCAGGACAGGGGGCCCCGAGCCCCAGCATTTT. As protein: CASSSRTGGPEPQHF.

Comment on this clone: One junction end does not reproduce the germline sequence, and a read error may be involved. V is TRBV9 and J is TRBJ2-1, with 16 bases that match TRBD2. CDR1 and CDR2 (germline): SGDLS, YYNGEE. The CDR3 contains 15 residues. CDR3 amino acids: CASSPEGLAGGPVLF. As DNA, the CDR3 is TGTGCCAGCAGCCCAGAGGGACTAGCGGGAGGGCCTGTCCTCTTC.

The chain joins TRBV6-5 to TRBJ2-7; maybe TRBD2 (6 bases). The germline V gene has CDR1 MNHEY and CDR2 SVGAGI. Deletions cut 6 bases from V and 2 bases from J, with 11 bases between. CDR3 length: 13 residues. The CDR3, as DNA: TGTGCCAGCAGGCTAGCGAGAGCCTACGAGCAGTACTTC. Amino acid sequence: CASRLARAYEQYF.